Listed below are T cell receptor beta chains from one sample, sequenced in a study of high-grade serous ovarian cancer treatment subgroups. Assay used: immunoSEQ multiplex PCR; TCRdb lists only in-frame clones, some missing. The sample lists about 28,000 clones; around 80% were seen once. Input material: tumor tissue. Receptors originate from a human donor with high-grade serous ovarian cancer. The conserved cysteine and the conserved F or W are not part of the CDR3 here. The D gene is left open where the match is weak.

v_call,d_call,cdr3_aa
TRBV19,TRBD2,ASSIVFDRGPGGEQY
TRBV7-9,TRBD2,ASSPWGGYQETQY
TRBV18,NA,ASSPPGNTEAF
TRBV4-2,NA,ASSQPDGLVGYT
TRBV19,NA,ASRPDTGRVEKLF
TRBV27,NA,ASKVGASYNEQF
TRBV10-3,TRBD1,AIRGGQGYTEAF
TRBV7-9,TRBD2,ASSSQSGADLLYEQY
TRBV7-8,NA,ASSLEQGGPTEQY
TRBV29-1,NA,SVLPTGRITGELF
TRBV2,TRBD1,ASRQGQGYEKLF